This is a list of T cell receptor beta chains from one sample in a study of blood T cell repertoires in COVID-19. Repertoires were generated with immunoSEQ multiplex PCR, while TCRdb's copy carries only in-frame clones and drops some. Among about 100,000 clones listed, about 86% were seen once. The sequencing input was PBMCs or T cells enriched from blood (not recorded which). The receptor set was obtained from a woman aged 45-59 years who had recovered from COVID-19. Both conserved end residues are part of each CDR3. The D gene is left open where the match is weak. Clone size is given for some rows only: seen once, a few or many times, or a class if the clone is expanded.

15,-,TRBJ1-5,TRBD1,TRBV3-1/TRBV3-2,TGTGCCAGCAGCCAAGGCCAGGGGGTCAATCAGCCCCAGCATTTT,CASSQGQGVNQPQHF
14,once,TRBJ2-3,TRBD2,TRBV27,TGTGCCAGCAGTTTCCGGCGGGGGGGGGATACGCAGTATTTT,CASSFRRGGDTQYF
15,-,TRBJ2-7,TRBD2,TRBV18,TGTGCCAGCTCAGGACTTAGCGGGGGGGCGCTGGAGCAGTACTTC,CASSGLSGGALEQYF
13,-,TRBJ2-1,-,TRBV6-5,TGTGCCAGCAGTTACGACAGAGACAATGAGCAGTTCTTC,CASSYDRDNEQFF
14,-,TRBJ2-7,-,TRBV11-2,TGTGCCAGCACCCCCCCCGGGTACCAATACGAGCAGTACTTC,CASTPPGYQYEQYF
14,-,TRBJ2-5,TRBD2,TRBV7-9,TGTGCCAGCAGTCCTCTAGCGGGAGCAGAGACCCAGTACTTC,CASSPLAGAETQYF
17,-,TRBJ2-1,TRBD2,TRBV7-6,TGTGCCAGCAGCCCAGACCGACTAGCGGAGCCTTACAATGAGCAGTTCTTC,CASSPDRLAEPYNEQFF
12,-,TRBJ2-1,-,TRBV28,TGTGCCACCTCGGCAGGGCTCCCTGAGCAGTTCTTC,CATSAGLPEQFF
16,-,TRBJ2-1,TRBD2,TRBV11-2,TGTGCCAGCAGCTTAGGCGACGGGGGGAGATACAATGAGCAGTTCTTC,CASSLGDGGRYNEQFF
16,-,TRBJ2-1,-,TRBV21-1,TGTGCCAGCAGTTCTCAGGGACTTCCCGACCATAATGAGCAGTTCTTC,CASSSQGLPDHNEQFF
15,-,TRBJ2-7,-,TRBV18,TGTGCCAGCTCAACAGGGACGGTGAGCTCCTACGAGCAGTACTTC,CASSTGTVSSYEQYF
19,-,TRBJ2-5,TRBD2,TRBV4-1,TGCGCCAGCAGCCAAGAGCCGCGGGGGGGGACTGTAATGCGAGAGACCCAGTACTTC,CASSQEPRGGTVMRETQYF
16,few,TRBJ2-7,-,TRBV28,TGTGCCAGCAGCAAGCTCACGGACAGTCTTGGGCTCGAGCAGTACTTC,CASSKLTDSLGLEQYF
14,-,TRBJ2-3,-,TRBV5-1,TGCGCCAGCAGCAGCCTTCCCAGCACAGATACGCAGTATTTT,CASSSLPSTDTQYF
14,-,TRBJ2-6,-,TRBV6-5,TGTGCCAGCAGGGGACATACTGGGGCCAACGTCCTGACTTTC,CASRGHTGANVLTF
12,few,TRBJ1-1,-,TRBV10-3,TGTGCCATCCGAGAGACCGGGGCTGAAGCTTTCTTT,CAIRETGAEAFF
14,-,TRBJ1-1,-,TRBV3-1/TRBV3-2,TGTGCCAGCAGCCAACAGGGTCAGGGCACTGAAGCTTTCTTT,CASSQQGQGTEAFF
13,-,TRBJ2-7,TRBD1,TRBV2,TGTGCCAGCACCCCAAGACAGGGAAGCGAGCAGTACTTC,CASTPRQGSEQYF
15,-,TRBJ1-6,TRBD1,TRBV28,TGTGCCAGCAGTGTGGACAGGGCGGTTAATTACGCCCTCCACTTT,CASSVDRAVNYALHF
15,-,TRBJ2-5,-,TRBV5-4,TGTGCCACAGGGGCCCCCGGCCCAGGGCAAGAGACCCAGTACTTC,CATGAPGPGQETQYF
16,-,TRBJ2-1,-,TRBV11-2,TGTGCCAGCAGCTCCGGACTGGGTAGCTCCTACAATGAGCAGTTCTTC,CASSSGLGSSYNEQFF
15,-,TRBJ2-3,TRBD2,TRBV6-2/TRBV6-3,TGTGCCAGCAGCCTAGCGGGGGGTAGGACAGATACGCAGTATTTT,CASSLAGGRTDTQYF